The rows below give T cell receptor beta chains drawn from one sample of a study of naive and memory T cell subsets. TCRdb re-called the UMI-ligation and nested PCR reads through MiXCR, storing one row per CDR3 protein. The sample lists some 40,000 distinct CDR3 sequences; about 11% were seen once. The sequenced sample was skin, obtained from a tuberculin skin test site. Source of these receptors: an adult in good health. The CDR3 runs from the conserved cysteine through the conserved F or W. The order of the fields is D gene, J gene, V gene, clone size, CDR3 DNA, CDR3 protein. The D gene is left open where the match is weak. Size is stated for part of the rows, as once, few or many counts, or as a class when the clone is expanded.

d_call: .; j_call: TRBJ1-6; v_call: TRBV7-2; clone_size: .; cdr3_nt: TGTGCCAGCAGCTTATCCAGTGGTGCCCCAAATTCACCCCTCCACTTT; cdr3_aa: CASSLSSGAPNSPLHF
d_call: .; j_call: TRBJ2-5; v_call: TRBV7-6; clone_size: many; cdr3_nt: TGTGCCAGCAGCTCTAGACTAGACCCGGCTCGGGAGACCCAGTACTTC; cdr3_aa: CASSSRLDPARETQYF
d_call: .; j_call: TRBJ2-7; v_call: TRBV10-2; clone_size: few; cdr3_nt: TGCGCCAGCAGTAAATTGACAGGCTACGAGCAGTACTTC; cdr3_aa: CASSKLTGYEQYF
d_call: .; j_call: TRBJ1-3; v_call: TRBV5-1; clone_size: .; cdr3_nt: TGCGCCAGCAGCTTGGACGGGGGACTCTCTGGAAACACCATATATTTT; cdr3_aa: CASSLDGGLSGNTIYF
d_call: TRBD2; j_call: TRBJ2-1; v_call: TRBV19; clone_size: few; cdr3_nt: TGTGCCAGTAGTATCTTTAGCGGGAGCTCCTACAATGAGCAGTTCTTC; cdr3_aa: CASSIFSGSSYNEQFF
d_call: .; j_call: TRBJ2-5; v_call: TRBV6-6; clone_size: .; cdr3_nt: TGTGCCAGCAGTCGTCGACGGGAAGAGACCCAGTACTTC; cdr3_aa: CASSRRREETQYF
d_call: .; j_call: TRBJ2-7; v_call: TRBV11-1; clone_size: few; cdr3_nt: TGTGCCAGCAGCTTAGGGGGGCGCCTTTACGAGCAGTACTTC; cdr3_aa: CASSLGGRLYEQYF
d_call: TRBD1; j_call: TRBJ2-7; v_call: TRBV9; clone_size: .; cdr3_nt: TGTGCCAGCAGCGTAGGGCAGGGGGCCTACGAGCAGTACTTC; cdr3_aa: CASSVGQGAYEQYF
d_call: TRBD2; j_call: TRBJ2-3; v_call: TRBV9; clone_size: .; cdr3_nt: TGTGCCAGCGAGGGACTACTCACAGATACGCAGTATTTT; cdr3_aa: CASEGLLTDTQYF
d_call: .; j_call: TRBJ2-7; v_call: TRBV19; clone_size: .; cdr3_nt: TGTGCCAGTTGCCCATCCGGCGATAGCTCCTACGAGCAGTACTTC; cdr3_aa: CASCPSGDSSYEQYF
d_call: .; j_call: TRBJ1-5; v_call: TRBV13; clone_size: many; cdr3_nt: TGTGCCAGCAGCTTAGGCCTACGGGTTCAGCCCCAGCATTTT; cdr3_aa: CASSLGLRVQPQHF
d_call: TRBD2; j_call: TRBJ2-5; v_call: TRBV13; clone_size: .; cdr3_nt: TGTGCCAGCAGCCACTGGACTAGCGGGAGTTCAGAGACCCAGTACTTC; cdr3_aa: CASSHWTSGSSETQYF
d_call: TRBD1; j_call: TRBJ2-1; v_call: TRBV5-1; clone_size: few; cdr3_nt: TGCGCCAGCAGACAAGACAGGGGGTCCTACAATGAGCAGTTCTTC; cdr3_aa: CASRQDRGSYNEQFF
d_call: .; j_call: TRBJ2-1; v_call: TRBV2; clone_size: .; cdr3_nt: TGTGCCAGCAGTGAACATGAGAGGCTGGGGTTCTTC; cdr3_aa: CASSEHERLGFF
d_call: .; j_call: TRBJ1-6; v_call: TRBV27; clone_size: many; cdr3_nt: TGTGCCAGCAGCCCAGCACCAGAGGCAAGGAATTCACCCCTCCACTTT; cdr3_aa: CASSPAPEARNSPLHF
d_call: .; j_call: TRBJ1-1; v_call: TRBV7-6; clone_size: many; cdr3_nt: TGTGCCAGCAGCCCGAACCCGACCACAGGGAGAGCTGAAGCTTTCTTT; cdr3_aa: CASSPNPTTGRAEAFF
d_call: .; j_call: TRBJ2-1; v_call: TRBV6-6; clone_size: few; cdr3_nt: TGTGCCAGCCATTCGTCGGGAGTTAAGGAGGATGAGCAGTTCTTC; cdr3_aa: CASHSSGVKEDEQFF
d_call: .; j_call: TRBJ1-1; v_call: TRBV13; clone_size: once; cdr3_nt: TGTGCCAGCCTACGAACAGTTAGTAACGCTGAAGCTTTCTTT; cdr3_aa: CASLRTVSNAEAFF
d_call: TRBD1; j_call: TRBJ2-2; v_call: TRBV24-1; clone_size: many; cdr3_nt: TGTGCCACGGGGACAGGAACCGGGGAGCTGTTTTTT; cdr3_aa: CATGTGTGELFF
d_call: .; j_call: TRBJ1-2; v_call: TRBV11-2; clone_size: .; cdr3_nt: TGTGCCAGCAGCTTAACGGATTCTAACTATGGCTACACCTTC; cdr3_aa: CASSLTDSNYGYTF
d_call: .; j_call: TRBJ1-6; v_call: TRBV7-3; clone_size: few; cdr3_nt: TGTGCCAGCAGCTTAATAGGTTCTGAAAGGTCACCCCTCCACTTT; cdr3_aa: CASSLIGSERSPLHF
d_call: .; j_call: TRBJ2-2; v_call: TRBV28; clone_size: few; cdr3_nt: TGTGCCAGCAGTGAACTTATCGGCGGAGGCCAGCTGTTTTTT; cdr3_aa: CASSELIGGGQLFF
d_call: TRBD1; j_call: TRBJ2-1; v_call: TRBV2; clone_size: few; cdr3_nt: TGTGCCAGCACGGGACAGGGTGGCCATGAGCAGTTCTTC; cdr3_aa: CASTGQGGHEQFF
d_call: .; j_call: TRBJ2-7; v_call: TRBV20-1; clone_size: .; cdr3_nt: TGCAGTGCTAGGGGGACAAATTCCTACGAGCAGTACTTC; cdr3_aa: CSARGTNSYEQYF
d_call: TRBD2; j_call: TRBJ2-7; v_call: TRBV20-1; clone_size: few; cdr3_nt: TGCAGTGCTAGACCTCTAGCGGGAGCGGGCATCTACGAGCAGTACTTC; cdr3_aa: CSARPLAGAGIYEQYF
d_call: .; j_call: TRBJ1-5; v_call: TRBV4-1; clone_size: many; cdr3_nt: TGCGCCAGCAGCCAAGTAGGGTCGAGCAATCAGCCCCAGCATTTT; cdr3_aa: CASSQVGSSNQPQHF
d_call: TRBD2; j_call: TRBJ2-2; v_call: TRBV20-1; clone_size: .; cdr3_nt: TGCAGTGCTAGAGATGACAGAAGCGGGAGGTATTCCGGGGAGCTGTTTTTT; cdr3_aa: CSARDDRSGRYSGELFF
d_call: .; j_call: TRBJ2-1; v_call: TRBV7-9; clone_size: many; cdr3_nt: TGTGCCAGCAGCCCATCCTCCATGGCCCAGGGGTCCTACAATGAGCAGTTCTTC; cdr3_aa: CASSPSSMAQGSYNEQFF
d_call: TRBD1; j_call: TRBJ2-3; v_call: TRBV30; clone_size: few; cdr3_nt: TGTGCCTGGACTCCGGGACAGCTCGGCACAGATACGCAGTATTTT; cdr3_aa: CAWTPGQLGTDTQYF
d_call: .; j_call: TRBJ2-3; v_call: TRBV5-6; clone_size: medium-sized; cdr3_nt: TGTGCCAGCCGCGGGGAATTTAGCGGAGTCACAGATACGCAGTATTTT; cdr3_aa: CASRGEFSGVTDTQYF
d_call: .; j_call: TRBJ1-4; v_call: TRBV18; clone_size: many; cdr3_nt: TGTGCCAGCTCACCACGGCCGGCCGATGAAAAACTGTTTTTT; cdr3_aa: CASSPRPADEKLFF
d_call: .; j_call: TRBJ2-7; v_call: TRBV7-6; clone_size: few; cdr3_nt: TGTGCCAGCAGCCCCGGGAGCGGAGGGCCCTACGAGCAGTACTTC; cdr3_aa: CASSPGSGGPYEQYF
d_call: TRBD2; j_call: TRBJ2-1; v_call: TRBV28; clone_size: once; cdr3_nt: TGTGCCAGCAGTTTCGACCAAACCGGGACTAGCGGGAGTTATAAACACTACAATGAGCAGTTCTTC; cdr3_aa: CASSFDQTGTSGSYKHYNEQFF
d_call: .; j_call: TRBJ2-2; v_call: TRBV5-1; clone_size: .; cdr3_nt: TGCGCCAGCAGCCCGTTGACAACTACGGCCGGGGAGCTGTTTTTT; cdr3_aa: CASSPLTTTAGELFF
d_call: TRBD2; j_call: TRBJ2-5; v_call: TRBV20-1; clone_size: many; cdr3_nt: TGCAGTGCTAGACCCTCTCGGTGGCTAGCGGGGGGTGAGACCCAGTACTTC; cdr3_aa: CSARPSRWLAGGETQYF
d_call: TRBD1; j_call: TRBJ1-2; v_call: TRBV20-1; clone_size: many; cdr3_nt: TGCAGTGCTAGAGATCTTATAGGGACAGGCGGCTATGGCTACACCTTC; cdr3_aa: CSARDLIGTGGYGYTF
d_call: .; j_call: TRBJ1-1; v_call: TRBV20-1; clone_size: many; cdr3_nt: TGCAGTGCTAGCGGCCTGCAGAACACTGAAGCTTTCTTT; cdr3_aa: CSASGLQNTEAFF
d_call: TRBD2; j_call: TRBJ2-3; v_call: TRBV9; clone_size: few; cdr3_nt: TGTGCCAGCAGCGTAGAAGGGACTAGCGGCACAGATACGCAGTATTTT; cdr3_aa: CASSVEGTSGTDTQYF
d_call: .; j_call: TRBJ1-1; v_call: TRBV7-8; clone_size: few; cdr3_nt: TGTGCCAGCAGCTTCGATACTGAAGCTTTCTTT; cdr3_aa: CASSFDTEAFF
d_call: .; j_call: TRBJ2-2; v_call: TRBV20-1; clone_size: many; cdr3_nt: TGCAGTGCTAGAGATTACAGAACCGGGGAGCTGTTTTTT; cdr3_aa: CSARDYRTGELFF
d_call: .; j_call: TRBJ2-1; v_call: TRBV29-1; clone_size: many; cdr3_nt: TGCAGCGTTGAAGGGGGATACTACAATGAGCAGTTCTTC; cdr3_aa: CSVEGGYYNEQFF
d_call: TRBD2; j_call: TRBJ2-7; v_call: TRBV6-2/TRBV6-3; clone_size: many; cdr3_nt: TGTGCCAGCAGTGACGGACTAGCAGGGTCCTACGAGCAGTACTTC; cdr3_aa: CASSDGLAGSYEQYF
d_call: .; j_call: TRBJ2-6; v_call: TRBV29-1; clone_size: many; cdr3_nt: TGCAGCGTTGACAGCTCTGGGGCCAACGTCCTGACTTTC; cdr3_aa: CSVDSSGANVLTF
d_call: .; j_call: TRBJ2-6; v_call: TRBV6-1; clone_size: .; cdr3_nt: TGTGCCAGCATTTACTCTGGGGCCAACGTCCTGACTTTC; cdr3_aa: CASIYSGANVLTF
d_call: .; j_call: TRBJ2-3; v_call: TRBV7-9; clone_size: few; cdr3_nt: TGTGCCAGCAGCTTAAGCTTAGGTCATCCCGCGCAGTATTTT; cdr3_aa: CASSLSLGHPAQYF
d_call: .; j_call: TRBJ2-3; v_call: TRBV4-2; clone_size: medium-sized; cdr3_nt: TGTGCCAGCAGCCAAGATCTTGGTGAGCAAAGCACAGATACGCAGTATTTT; cdr3_aa: CASSQDLGEQSTDTQYF
d_call: TRBD2; j_call: TRBJ2-1; v_call: TRBV18; clone_size: many; cdr3_nt: TGTGCCAGCTCACCACCGGGGCTCCTAGCGGCCTACAATGAGCAGTTCTTC; cdr3_aa: CASSPPGLLAAYNEQFF
d_call: .; j_call: TRBJ1-6; v_call: TRBV7-9; clone_size: many; cdr3_nt: TGTGCCAGCAGCACCTCTGGGACGGCAAATTCACCCCTCCACTTT; cdr3_aa: CASSTSGTANSPLHF
d_call: TRBD1; j_call: TRBJ1-1; v_call: TRBV7-2; clone_size: many; cdr3_nt: TGTGCCAGCAGCCGGACAGGGCAAATAGAAGCTTTCTTT; cdr3_aa: CASSRTGQIEAFF
d_call: TRBD2; j_call: TRBJ2-7; v_call: TRBV27; clone_size: many; cdr3_nt: TGTGCCAGCAGTTTAAGAGCGGGGGGGCGGTACGAGCAGTACTTC; cdr3_aa: CASSLRAGGRYEQYF